This T cell receptor beta chain was sequenced in a study of cytomegalovirus exposure and HLA in healthy donors (dated 2017 in TCRdb). Describing the broader study: According to an earlier analysis of a few hundred of the donors, some 180 million T cells yielded roughly 100 million unique TCR beta sequences and 276 Gb of sequence data. In a later analysis, previously published TCR beta repertoires from 666 donors were re-analyzed and high-resolution HLA genotyping was added so that TCR occurrence patterns could be studied. To predict cytomegalovirus infection status, the study combined high-throughput TCR immunosequencing, statistical association of individual TCRs with disease status, and machine learning. A later genetic analysis used genome-wide SNP genotypes for about three fifths of the 666 donors, treating that subset as a discovery cohort. Donor age, sex, ethnicity and CMV serostatus were collected together with the repertoire data. The study profiled the T cell repertoires of hundreds of subjects by immunosequencing and related them to cytomegalovirus serostatus. Typing coverage varied by locus: about 629-630 donors for A, B, C, DRB1 and DQB1; roughly 520 for DQA1; more than 600 for DPA1; around 490 for DPB1. All discovery cohort repertoires had been generated on a single sequencing platform. An early release that covered more than 550 HLA-typed donors contained 250 to 350 gigabases of sequencing data and roughly 84 million unique TCR sequences. Besides the first cohort of 666 subjects, a separate validation cohort made up of about 120 different subjects was used. Across some 400 genotyped donors of the cohort, an average of roughly 250,000 unique TCR beta nucleotide sequences per donor were sequenced, and 15% to 20% of those sequences were non-productive. A handful of DR-DQ haplotypes were handled as single units for association and clustering because linkage in the cohort was strong. In an earlier analysis of 587 of the donors, high-throughput TCR beta sequencing was used to judge whether each TCR beta V gene segment behaved as functional or pseudogenic. Rather than drawing on any new phenotypic data, the later analysis identified candidate immune exposures from TCR beta sequences and the way those sequences occurred across donors. Of the roughly 390 genotyped donors, 65% to 90% fell in the genetic ancestry cluster associated with self-reported Caucasian donors. The study aimed to test whether signatures of past pathogen exposure could be identified by cataloging public T cell receptors. HLA typing covered class I and class II loci at four-digit resolution. General findings and caveats noted by the study authors: In an earlier analysis of approximately 590 of the donors, most TCR beta V segments appeared in productive rearrangements about 90% or about 30% of the time, broadly matching IMGT annotations. The authors suggested that the approach could potentially be generalized to other disease states and immunological phenotypes. The study listed 164 TCR beta chains as associated with cytomegalovirus. In a later analysis, TCR association rates were found to vary across HLA loci, with the most associated TCRs seen for DRB1 alleles and the fewest for HLA-C alleles. The only immune exposure information available for the cohort was CMV serostatus. The 87-base-pair reads could not distinguish some IMGT-functional V segments, including TRBV6-2 and TRBV6-3, so those segments were excluded. The classifier was reported to diagnose cytomegalovirus status with high specificity and sensitivity in both the original and validation cohorts. A cluster of highly shared sequence variants was judged likely to be a technical artifact of the sequencing pipeline. In a later analysis, several top co-occurrence clusters were reported to appear linked to parvovirus B19, influenza, CMV and Epstein-Barr virus. Assigning TCR associations to individual alleles was difficult when HLA alleles, especially DR and DQ, strongly co-occurred. In a later analysis, most CMV-associated TCR beta chains were found to appear HLA-restricted, with HLA associations seemingly driven largely by CMV exposure. Compared with equally common non-associated chains, HLA-associated TCR beta chains in a later analysis were more clonally expanded and had lower generation probabilities. A further reported finding was that TCR beta sequences accurately predicted the HLA-A and HLA-B alleles for most subjects in the first cohort. Because HLA typing was unavailable for some donors at each locus, only the typed subset was used in association tests. While some public TCRs were present in many individuals, most TCR sequences turned up only very rarely across donors. In a later analysis, some 17,000 TCR beta sequences were associated with specific HLA alleles at a false discovery rate of 0.05. In this cohort, only TCR beta chains were sequenced, and detectable features were limited by the absence of alpha or paired-chain data. An association between a missense DCLRE1C variant and V-gene and J-gene trimming of TCR beta chains was found in a later genetic analysis and replicated in an independent cohort. Linkage disequilibrium might explain the correlated functional status among segregating V segments, but an unknown experimental factor could not be ruled out. Presence/absence analyses assumed roughly uniform sequencing depth across donors, an assumption that may not hold. In vitro tests confirmed that a few of the cytomegalovirus-associated TCR beta chains recognize cytomegalovirus antigens. Seventeen rarely observed V segments, including chromosome 9 orphons, were excluded from the earlier analysis of some 590 of the donors because counts were too low. Compared with the 666-donor mean, donors in an Asian-associated ancestry cluster had fewer N-insertions in productive TCRs, according to a later genetic analysis.

Library preparation was by the immunoSEQ multiplex PCR assay. For the multiplex PCR, a mixture combining 60 forward primers for TCR Vbeta segments and 13 reverse primers for TCR Jbeta segments was used. A multiplex PCR assay on genomic DNA amplified the CDR3 region of rearranged TCR beta genes. On the Illumina HiSeq System, the amplified TCR beta libraries were sequenced as 87-base-pair reads. Under the source paper's analysis protocol: A later analysis counted about 76 million unique TCR beta chains across the 500 to 850 repertoires, and around 9.9 million of these chains were shared by at least two donors. To remove PCR and sequencing errors, raw reads were error-corrected and collapsed into unique sequences using a nearest-neighbor algorithm that merged closely related sequences. Alignment of CDR3 sequences to IMGT reference sequences was used to assign V, D and J gene segments. For a sequence to be retained, a match of at least six nucleotides to both a V gene segment and a J gene segment was required. A rearrangement counted as productive if the CDR3 had no stop codons and remained in frame with V and J, and every other rearrangement counted as non-productive. CDR3 was defined according to IMGT convention as the region running from the second conserved V-encoded cysteine to the conserved J-encoded phenylalanine. In an earlier analysis of some 550 of the donors, sequences lacking an unambiguous match to a single V gene segment were excluded. An earlier analysis of roughly 590 of the donors called V segments functional above 56.7% productive rearrangements and segregating when the between-donor standard deviation exceeded 5%. A statistical classification framework was developed to diagnose cytomegalovirus status using the catalog of TCR beta chain sequences. V and J gene assignment, in a later analysis, came from comparing TCR nucleotide sequences with IMGT/GENE-DB human TR gene sequences. A later analysis assigned CDR3 sequences and most-parsimonious VDJ recombination scenarios with the TCRdist pipeline. In a later analysis, each TCR beta chain was defined by its CDR3 amino acid sequence together with its V-gene family, and reads lacking a unique V-gene family were excluded. To address suspected cross-contamination and a sequencing artifact, a later analysis removed roughly 640 highly shared, low-generation-probability nucleotide sequences. In a later analysis, a clonal expansion index for each public chain was calculated from normalized within-repertoire ranks of inferred template counts. In a later analysis, generation probabilities were computed using a VDJ recombination model fitted to out-of-frame rearrangements, and the results were checked against IGoR. In a later analysis, hypergeometric tests were used to score TCR-TCR, TCR-HLA and TCR-CMV co-occurrence, with a repertoire-size bias correction applied to TCR pairs. A later analysis estimated false discovery rates by permuting HLA or CMV assignments 20 times. A later analysis grouped co-occurring TCRs with DBSCAN, adding TCRdist sequence similarity when clustering within HLA-allele-positive subsets. Repertoires with fewer than 30,000 or more than 120,000 public chains were left out of co-occurrence clustering, as were about five repertoires with anomalous nucleotide sharing. TCRdb retrieved this table from immuneACCESS and kept in-frame rearrangements only. Not all clones are present; in checked studies, unresolved V genes account for under half, and no reason is known for the remainder. V, J and clone size were drawn from that table, and D and trimming were deduced from the DNA. The sample table records about 160,000 clones; about four fifths of these occur just once. The ten largest clonotypes hold 2.4% of the sample.

The cohort comprised some 680 healthy bone marrow donors. All cohort members were sampled while nominally healthy, although unrecorded immune exposures were likely present. The donor was CMV seronegative and was included in the group of a few hundred seronegative cohort members. Each donor provided a peripheral blood sample, and peripheral blood mononuclear cells were used for TCR beta sequencing. Genomic DNA extraction from the blood cell samples was performed with the Qiagen DNeasy Blood Extraction Kit. Comment on this clone: Its antigen has not been determined. No base quality information exists; no much larger clone differs at one position.

Relative to germline, V is missing 5 bases and J is missing 4 bases, with 12 bases of the junction outside any gene match. Taken from the germline V gene, the CDR1 and CDR2 loops are MGHDK and SYGVNS. There are 17 amino acids in the CDR3, from cysteine to phenylalanine inclusive. Solely the CDR3 DNA is kept, with 51 bases framed from the first base. This receptor was identified in a male donor in good health and CMV-seronegative. Recombination joined TRBV25-1 with TRBJ2-1, with TRBD1 matching 9 junction bases. Sequencing used PBMCs. In nucleotide form, the sequence is TGTGCCAGCAGTTTCAATGCCCGGGACAGGGCGTACAATGAGCAGTTCTTC. It codes for CASSFNARDRAYNEQFF.